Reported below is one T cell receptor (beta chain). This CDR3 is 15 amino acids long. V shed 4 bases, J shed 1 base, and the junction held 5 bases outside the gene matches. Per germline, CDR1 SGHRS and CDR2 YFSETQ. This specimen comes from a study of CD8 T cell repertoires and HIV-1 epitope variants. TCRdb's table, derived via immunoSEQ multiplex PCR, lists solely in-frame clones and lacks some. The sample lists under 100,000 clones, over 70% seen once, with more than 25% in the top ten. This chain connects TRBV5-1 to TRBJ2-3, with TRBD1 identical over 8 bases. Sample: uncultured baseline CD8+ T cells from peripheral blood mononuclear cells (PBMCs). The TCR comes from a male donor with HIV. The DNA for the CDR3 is TGCGCCAGCAGCATCAGGACAGGGCGCACAGATACGCAGTATTTT. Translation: CASSIRTGRTDTQYF.